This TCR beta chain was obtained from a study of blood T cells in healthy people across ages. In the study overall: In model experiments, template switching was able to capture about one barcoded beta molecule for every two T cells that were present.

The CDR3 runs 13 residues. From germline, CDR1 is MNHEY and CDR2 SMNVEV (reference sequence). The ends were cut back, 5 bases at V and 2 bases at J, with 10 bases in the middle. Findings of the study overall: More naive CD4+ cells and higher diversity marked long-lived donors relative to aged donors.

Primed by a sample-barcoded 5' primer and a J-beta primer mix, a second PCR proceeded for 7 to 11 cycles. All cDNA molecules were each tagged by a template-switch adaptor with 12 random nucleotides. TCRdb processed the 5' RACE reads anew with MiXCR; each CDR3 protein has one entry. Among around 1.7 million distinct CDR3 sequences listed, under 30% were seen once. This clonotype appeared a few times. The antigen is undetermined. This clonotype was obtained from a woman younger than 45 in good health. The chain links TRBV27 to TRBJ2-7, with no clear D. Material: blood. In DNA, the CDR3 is TGTGCCAGCAGTACTCCCTCCACCTACGAGCAGTACTTC. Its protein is CASSTPSTYEQYF.